This entry lists 15 T cell receptor beta chains sequenced from one sample in a study of glioma-infiltrating T cells. Amplification of TCR alpha and beta CDR3 regions from RNA used iRepertoire nested multiplex PCR. Each CDR3 protein gets one entry after TCRdb re-called the multiplex PCR reads with MiXCR. The sample lists some 160,000 distinct CDR3 sequences; roughly two fifths were seen once. Sequencing input: glioma tissue, nonneoplastic brain tissue, or PBMCs (not recorded which). These receptors were obtained from a human donor with low-grade glioma or glioblastoma, undergoing nonglioma brain surgery, or in good health (not recorded which).

This clonotype was detected ten times or more. The chain carries TRBV20-1 and TRBJ2-3; D uncertain. Trimming stripped 0 bases from V and 2 bases from J, with 9 bases between. This CDR3 is 14 amino acids long. From germline, CDR1 is DFQATT and CDR2 SNEGSKA (reference sequence). CDR3 in DNA: TGCAGTGCTAGAGATAGTCCTAACACAGATACGCAGTATTTT. It encodes CSARDSPNTDTQYF.

This clonotype occurred many times. The chain uses TRBV4-2 and TRBJ2-3, with no clear D. Germline assignment: CDR1 LGHNA and CDR2 YNFKEQ. V was trimmed by 2 bases and J by 2 bases, leaving 5 bases between them. This CDR3 contains 13 residues. In nucleotides, the CDR3 is TGTGCCAGCAGCCAAACTACCACAGATACGCAGTATTTT. Its protein product is CASSQTTTDTQYF.

This clonotype was seen more than once but under ten times. V and J are TRBV7-8 and TRBJ2-3; no reliable D call. V lost 0 bases and J lost 0, with 13 bases in between. The CDR3 has 17 amino acids. Per the germline V gene, CDR1 is SGHVS and CDR2 is FQNEAQ. CDR3: CASSLAGVTQSTDTQYF. In DNA, the CDR3 is TGTGCCAGCAGCTTAGCTGGGGTTACCCAGAGCACAGATACGCAGTATTTT.

This clonotype came up a few times. The CDR3 nucleotides read TGCGCCAGCAGTCCAACTAGCGGGGGCACAGATACGCAGTATTTT. Amino acids: CASSPTSGGTDTQYF. The rearrangement uses TRBV5-1 and TRBJ2-3; 10 bases match TRBD2. Germline loops: CDR1 SGHRS, CDR2 YFSETQ. The CDR3 runs 15 residues. J gave up 1 base and V 5 bases, and 4 bases lay outside the gene matches.

This clonotype has a handful of counts. The junction does not match germline at one end; this may be a read error. The chain combines TRBV19 with TRBJ1-5, with D unclear. Germline-derived CDR1 and CDR2 are LNHDA and SQIVND (reference sequence). The CDR3 spans 14 residues. The CDR3 bases are TGTGCCAGTAGTCCCACGGGTAGCAATAAGCCCCAGCATTTT. It is translated as CASSPTGSNKPQHF.

The chain is built from TRBV19 and TRBJ2-7; 9 bases are shared with TRBD1. This CDR3 has 15 residues. With 6 bases clipped from V and 5 bases from J, the junction kept 11 bases outside the gene matches. From germline, CDR1 is LNHDA and CDR2 SQIVND (reference sequence). The CDR3 bases are TGTGCCAGTAGCCAACAAGGAACAGGGGGCAACGAGCAGTACTTC. Its protein is CASSQQGTGGNEQYF.

In this sample, this clonotype turned up many times. The chain couples TRBV7-9 to TRBJ2-3; 8 bases map to TRBD1. The CDR3 has 15 residues. The germline V gene has CDR1 SEHNR and CDR2 FQNEAQ (reference sequence). V shed 4 bases, J shed 4 bases, and the junction held 7 bases outside the gene matches. The CDR3 coding sequence is TGTGCCAGCAGCTCCGACAGGGGCCAAGCAGATACGCAGTATTTT. Protein sequence: CASSSDRGQADTQYF. Full variable domain (remainder filled in from reference TRBV7-9 and TRBJ2-3): DTGVSQNPRHKITKRGQNVTFRCDPISEHNRLYWYRQTLGQGPEFLTYFQNEAQLEKSRLLSDRFSAERPKGSFSTLEIQRTEQGDSAMYLCASSSDRGQADTQYFGPGTRLTVL.

This clonotype was counted only a few times. The chain employs TRBV6-6 and TRBJ2-2; maybe TRBD1 (6 bases). V was clipped by 0 bases and J by 0 bases, with 17 bases between them. This CDR3 has 19 amino acids. Germline V lookup: CDR1 MNHNY, CDR2 SVGAGI (reference sequence). The CDR3 DNA reads as TGTGCCAGCAGTTACTCAGCCCATTTCCGACAGGCGAACACCGGGGAGCTGTTTTTT. It specifies CASSYSAHFRQANTGELFF.

This clonotype was detected a few times. The chain uses TRBV4-1 and TRBJ1-1, with D possibly matching TRBD1 (5 bases). The CDR3 covers 15 residues. CDR1 is MGHRA and CDR2 is YSYEKL in the germline V gene. Trimming removed 5 bases from V and 1 base from J, with 14 bases in between. The CDR3 sequence: CASSSLVGGNTEAFF. In DNA, the CDR3 is TGCGCCAGCAGCTCACTCGTCGGGGGGAACACTGAAGCTTTCTTT.

The J gene is TRBJ2-3, the V gene TRBV20-1; no firm D call. This CDR3 region has 10 residues. Germline CDR1 is DFQATT and CDR2 is SNEGSKA (reference sequence). Trimming cost V 6 bases and J 6 bases, with 7 bases left between them. The CDR3 here is CSALADTQYF. The CDR3 DNA reads as TGCAGTGCCCTTGCGGATACGCAGTATTTT.

A note on this clonotype: This may stem from a read error, because a much larger clone lies one nucleotide away. This chain joins TRBV20-1 and TRBJ2-7; the match to TRBD1 covers 10 bases. With 4 bases clipped from V and 7 bases from J, the junction kept 16 bases outside the gene matches. This CDR3 comprises 16 residues. The germline CDR1 and CDR2 sequences are DFQATT and SNEGSKA (reference sequence). The CDR3 spells CSAILTPRQGAWEQYF. The CDR3 region has the DNA TGCAGTGCTATCCTCACCCCGAGACAGGGGGCGTGGGAGCAGTACTTC.

This clonotype has only one observation. One end of the junction varies from germline; a read error may be responsible. This rearrangement joins TRBV19 to TRBJ1-5; unclear D gene. CDR1 and CDR2 (germline): LNHDA, SQIVND (reference sequence). The CDR3 totals 16 residues. CDR3 nucleotides: TGTGCCAGTAGTATACGGACGGCAACGGATTATCAGACCCAGCATTTT. Translated: CASSIRTATDYQTQHF.

Many counts were recorded for this clonotype. The chain employs TRBV6-1 and TRBJ2-1, with 9 nucleotides matching TRBD2. With 4 bases clipped from V and 1 base from J, the junction kept 2 bases outside the gene matches. The CDR3 spans 15 residues. Germline values: CDR1 MNHNS, CDR2 SASEGT. The chain's CDR3 is CASSASGRSYNEQFF. The DNA for the CDR3 is TGTGCCAGCAGTGCCAGCGGGAGGTCCTACAATGAGCAGTTCTTC.

The chain carries TRBV3-1 and TRBJ2-5, with 10 bases fitting TRBD1. Germline loops: CDR1 LGHDT, CDR2 YNNKEL (reference sequence). Trimming cost V 2 bases and J 2 bases; bases outside gene matches: 8. The CDR3 totals 17 residues. DNA of the CDR3: TGTGCCAGCAGCCAATTTAGGGGACAGGGGTCACAAGAGACCCAGTACTTC. Translating gives CASSQFRGQGSQETQYF.

V usage is TRBV29-1 and J usage is TRBJ2-5, with D possibly being TRBD1 (6 bases). The germline gives CDR1 SQVTM, CDR2 ANQGSEA. V was cut by 6 bases and J by 2 bases, with 13 bases left in between. This CDR3 has 13 residues. This chain's CDR3 is CSVAGEIQETQYF. The DNA of the CDR3 is TGCAGCGTCGCAGGGGAGATACAAGAGACCCAGTACTTC.